The clone carrying this T cell receptor beta chain came up a few times. What it binds is not known. Each CDR3 protein is one row after TCRdb ran MiXCR on the RT-PCR reads. Altogether around 320,000 distinct CDR3 sequences are present, about 20% being singletons, with the ten largest covering approximately 10%. The source of the sample is a study of response to subunit inactivated influenza vaccine. Regarding the study as a whole: The authors put forward the suggestion that each seasonal influenza vaccination may bring in only a limited number of new T cells.

CDR1 and CDR2 from the germline V gene are SGHRS and YFSETQ. J gave up 3 bases and V 4 bases, and 12 bases lay outside the gene matches. The CDR3 is 18 amino acids. The source was PBMCs from blood, collected less than 22 months after vaccination. This sequence originates from a man aged 45 to 75 who received an inactivated influenza vaccine. The V and J genes are TRBV5-1 and TRBJ2-3, with 12 bases fitting TRBD2. CDR3 region: CASSIIRLAGEKTDTQYF. The CDR3 DNA sequence: TGCGCCAGCAGCATCATCCGACTAGCGGGGGAGAAAACAGATACGCAGTATTTT.